The 26 T cell receptor beta chains below were found in one sample sequenced in a study of shared T cell receptors in the human thymus. Only in-frame clones appear in the TCRdb table, and some are missing; sequencing was by immunoSEQ multiplex PCR. The sample consists of about 660,000 clones, about 87% of them appearing once. Separately, the same data were catalogued under a study of human thymus T cells.

Sequencing input: thymocytes. These receptors were taken from a boy under two years old with a congenital heart defect.

Notes on this clone: The junction departs from the called germline gene at one end, perhaps through a read error. The chain combines TRBV29-1 with TRBJ2-1; perhaps TRBD2 as D (6 bases). The germline gives CDR1 SQVTM, CDR2 ANQGSEA. This CDR3 contains 10 residues. The CDR3 DNA is TGCAGCATCTGGGGGGAAAAAGGGCTCTTC. Protein sequence: CSIWGEKGLF.

The CDR3 here is CASSQKKELAGVFYNEQFF. The CDR3 coding sequence is TGTGCCAGCAGCCAAAAAAAAGAGCTAGCGGGAGTATTTTACAATGAGCAGTTCTTC. This chain links TRBV14 with TRBJ2-1; 10 bases align to TRBD2. The CDR3 extends over 19 amino acids. Germline CDR1 and CDR2: SGHDN and FVKESK. V lost 2 bases and J lost 4; bases outside the gene matches: 14.

V is TRBV6-5 and J is TRBJ2-7; TRBD1 matches 8 bases. The CDR3 has 13 residues. Trimming at V came to 5 bases and at J to 2 bases, leaving 2 bases not matched to a gene. In germline, CDR1 is MNHEY, CDR2 SVGAGI. For the CDR3, the DNA is TGTGCCAGCAGTCCAGGGGGCCCCTACGAGCAGTACTTC. This encodes CASSPGGPYEQYF.

DNA for the CDR3: TGTGCCAGTAGTAGTGACTTCGACAGGGTAGTCTATGGCTACACCTTC. It specifies CASSSDFDRVVYGYTF. The chain has TRBV19 and TRBJ1-2; 7 bases match TRBD1. V shed 4 bases, J shed 4 bases, and the junction held 12 bases outside the gene matches. From germline, CDR1 is LNHDA and CDR2 SQIVND (reference sequence). This CDR3 spans 16 amino acids.

The chain uses TRBV4-1 and TRBJ2-2; no clear D gene. The germline V gene encodes CDR1 MGHRA and CDR2 YSYEKL. The CDR3 loop spans 13 amino acids. Trimming took 3 bases from V and 2 from J, leaving 4 bases between them. The CDR3 reads CASSHLNTGELFF. The CDR3 nucleotides are TGCGCCAGCAGCCACCTTAACACCGGGGAGCTGTTTTTT.

The chain links TRBV5-5 to TRBJ2-1, with D tentatively TRBD2 (6 bases). CDR3 length equals 16 residues. V was clipped by 1 base and J by 4 bases, with 15 bases between them. From germline, CDR1 is SGHKS and CDR2 YYEKEE (reference sequence). CDR3 amino acids: CASSLSASSAYNEQFF. The CDR3 bases are TGTGCCAGCAGCTTGTCGGCCTCTAGCGCGTACAATGAGCAGTTCTTC.

This chain connects TRBV11-2 to TRBJ1-6; D gene ambiguous. Looked up from germline, CDR1 is SGHAT and CDR2 is FQNNGV. The CDR3 extends over 15 amino acids. V shed 2 bases and J shed 5 bases, with 10 bases lying between them. CDR3 DNA sequence: TGTGCCAGCAGCTTACAACAGACCCATAATTCACCCCTCCACTTT. Its translation: CASSLQQTHNSPLHF.

This rearrangement joins TRBV27 to TRBJ1-5; D is unresolved. The germline V gene encodes CDR1 MNHEY and CDR2 SMNVEV (reference sequence). The CDR3 loop spans 14 amino acids. Between the trimmed V and J ends, which lost 0 bases and 2 bases, there was a span of 5 bases. The DNA for the CDR3 is TGTGCCAGCAGTTTATCGGCAGGCAATCAGCCCCAGCATTTT. This codes for CASSLSAGNQPQHF.

This clone was seen a single time. This chain connects TRBV28 to TRBJ2-1; D is unclear. Germline V gene sequence: CDR1 MDHEN, CDR2 SYDVKM. This CDR3 has 13 amino acids. The ends were cut back, 1 base at V and 3 bases at J, with 4 bases in the middle. For the CDR3, the DNA is TGTGCCAGCAGTTTATCGGTCTACAATGAGCAGTTCTTC. Its translation: CASSLSVYNEQFF. The entire variable domain, with the rest obtained from reference TRBV28 and TRBJ2-1, is as follows: DVKVTQSSRYLVKRTGEKVFLECVQDMDHENMFWYRQDPGLGLRLIYFSYDVKMKEKGDIPEGYSVSREKKERFSLILESASTNQTSMYLCASSLSVYNEQFFGPGTRLTVL.

The chain recombines TRBV15 with TRBJ2-5; possibly TRBD2 for D (6 bases). This CDR3 spans 14 amino acids. Trimming stripped 0 bases from V and 5 bases from J, with 10 bases between. Germline-derived CDR1 and CDR2 are LNHNV and YYDKDF (reference sequence). CDR3 in DNA: TGTGCCACCAGCAGAGAGACCGGAGGGGAGACCCAGTACTTC. Translated, it gives CATSRETGGETQYF.

The chain combines TRBV6-5 with TRBJ2-7, with D perhaps matching TRBD2 (5 bases). Germline V gives CDR1 MNHEY, CDR2 SVGAGI. The germline V and J ends were trimmed by 5 bases and 1 base, with 15 bases remaining between them. The CDR3 has 15 amino acids. The DNA for the CDR3 is TGTGCCAGCAGTACTAGGACGGTTCGTTCCTACGAGCAGTACTTC. Encoded protein: CASSTRTVRSYEQYF.

The V call is TRBV5-1, the J call TRBJ2-7, with TRBD2 as a possible D gene (5 bases). The CDR3 has 14 amino acids. The germline V gene encodes CDR1 SGHRS and CDR2 YFSETQ. Trimming pared 4 bases from V and 2 bases from J, leaving 13 bases between. The CDR3 loop is CASSPRGLPYEQYF. In DNA, the CDR3 is TGCGCCAGCAGCCCCCGGGGTCTCCCCTACGAGCAGTACTTC.

This clone was counted between two and nine times. V and J are TRBV30 and TRBJ2-3, with D possibly matching TRBD1 (5 bases). Germline V gene sequence: CDR1 GTSNPN, CDR2 SVGIG (reference sequence). Trimming left V 3 bases short and J 0 bases short, with 10 bases between. The length of the CDR3 is 14 residues. DNA of the CDR3: TGTGCCTGGAGAGGTGGGGCTAGCACAGATACGCAGTATTTT. This translates into CAWRGGASTDTQYF.

The V and J genes are TRBV28 and TRBJ1-1; the D is unclear. The germline CDR1 and CDR2 sequences are MDHEN and SYDVKM. This CDR3 spans 13 amino acids. Trimming pared 3 bases from V and 1 base from J, leaving 6 bases between. This chain's CDR3 is CASSFSRNTEAFF. The CDR3 region has the DNA TGTGCCAGCAGTTTTTCCCGGAACACTGAAGCTTTCTTT.

The chain has TRBV27 and TRBJ2-2; D gene ambiguous. CDR3 size: 17 residues. Deletions cut 3 bases from V and 0 bases from J, with 14 bases between. Germline V gives CDR1 MNHEY, CDR2 SMNVEV (reference sequence). The chain's CDR3 is CASSFRTIFANTGELFF. The CDR3 DNA reads TGTGCCAGCAGTTTCAGAACTATATTCGCGAACACCGGGGAGCTGTTTTTT.

CDR3 residues: CASSQVGRGLNSRDTEAFF. In nucleotides, the CDR3 is TGCGCCAGCAGCCAAGTTGGCAGGGGGCTTAATTCTCGGGACACTGAAGCTTTCTTT. The chain is built from TRBV4-3 and TRBJ1-1; TRBD1 aligns across 8 bases. The V gene end was trimmed by 1 base and the J gene end by 3 bases; junction bases not matched to a gene: 16. This CDR3 is 19 amino acids long. The germline CDR1 and CDR2 sequences are LGHNA and YSLEER.

The chain combines TRBV27 with TRBJ2-6; TRBD1 aligns across 12 bases. This CDR3 region has 18 residues. With V trimmed by 5 bases and J by 3 bases, 8 bases remained unmatched. The germline V gene encodes CDR1 MNHEY and CDR2 SMNVEV (reference sequence). The CDR3 DNA follows: TGTGCCAGCAGTGCTCCGGGACAGGGGGCGTTTGGGGCCAACGTCCTGACTTTC. This gives the protein CASSAPGQGAFGANVLTF.

The gene calls are TRBV12-5 and TRBJ2-1; 10 bases are a match to TRBD2. This CDR3 spans 17 amino acids. With V trimmed by 0 bases and J by 6 bases, 8 bases remained unmatched. CDR1 is LGHNT, CDR2 FRNRAP, per germline. The CDR3 sequence is CASGLVLLAGAANEQFF. Here the CDR3 DNA reads TGTGCTAGTGGTTTGGTACTTCTAGCGGGAGCTGCCAATGAGCAGTTCTTC.

The chain carries TRBV18 and TRBJ2-5, with TRBD2 matching over 9 bases. Germline CDR1 KGHSH, CDR2 LQKENI. The junction had 7 bases not matched to a gene; V was cut back by 0 bases and J by 5 bases. The CDR3 is 16 amino acids. Here the CDR3 DNA reads TGTGCCAGCTCACCACCTGAAGCGGGGGGCCGGGAGACCCAGTACTTC. It is translated as CASSPPEAGGRETQYF.

The chain uses TRBV6-1 and TRBJ2-2, with 8 bases fitting TRBD2. The germline V gene encodes CDR1 MNHNS and CDR2 SASEGT. V trimming: 2 bases; J trimming: 3 bases; junction bases outside the gene matches: 2. The CDR3 extends over 15 amino acids. CDR3 protein: CASSEREGDTGELFF. The CDR3 nucleotides read TGTGCCAGCAGTGAACGGGAGGGAGACACCGGGGAGCTGTTTTTT.

CDR3 sequence: CASSPYDPGLGQGTEAFF. The CDR3 DNA reads as TGTGCCAGCAGCCCATACGACCCCGGCCTCGGACAGGGCACTGAAGCTTTCTTT. The chain has TRBV7-7 and TRBJ1-1; 8 nucleotides match TRBD1. From germline, CDR1 is SSHAT and CDR2 FNYEAQ (reference sequence). The CDR3 runs 18 residues. Trimming took 5 bases from V and 4 from J; bases not matched to a gene: 18.

A remark on this clone: Distinct nucleotide sequences in the sample also encode this CDR3. The chain has TRBV28 and TRBJ2-7; TRBD1 aligns across 9 bases. This CDR3 has 14 residues. J gave up 3 bases and V 3 bases, and 3 bases lay outside the gene matches. CDR1 MDHEN and CDR2 SYDVKM come from the germline V gene. The CDR3 DNA reads TGTGCCAGCAGTTTCTGGGACAGGGACTACGAGCAGTACTTC. Its protein product is CASSFWDRDYEQYF. Looking up the rest from reference TRBV28 and TRBJ2-7 gives the full variable domain: DVKVTQSSRYLVKRTGEKVFLECVQDMDHENMFWYRQDPGLGLRLIYFSYDVKMKEKGDIPEGYSVSREKKERFSLILESASTNQTSMYLCASSFWDRDYEQYFGPGTRLTVT.

This sequence joins TRBV4-1 and TRBJ2-3, with 10 bases identical to TRBD2. Germline assignment: CDR1 MGHRA and CDR2 YSYEKL. J gave up 6 bases and V 6 bases, and 15 bases lay outside the gene matches. CDR3 size: 17 residues. CDR3 sequence (DNA): TGCGCCAGCAGTCTTTCGATAGCGGGGGGTGATTGGGATACGCAGTATTTT. It translates to CASSLSIAGGDWDTQYF.

This rearrangement joins TRBV27 to TRBJ2-3, with 7 bases lining up with TRBD1. Germline V gene data show CDR1 as MNHEY and CDR2 as SMNVEV (reference sequence). The length of the CDR3 is 16 residues. V trimming: 7 bases; J trimming: 3 bases; junction bases outside the gene matches: 13. CDR3 loop: CASISLGQDGTDTQYF. For the CDR3, the DNA is TGTGCCAGCATAAGTCTTGGACAGGATGGAACAGATACGCAGTATTTT.

In DNA, the CDR3 is TGTGCCAGTGGTGAGGGAGCTTTCTTT. Its translation is CASGEGAFF. The chain uses TRBV19 and TRBJ1-1; no clear D. V shed 8 bases and J shed 10 bases, with 8 bases lying between them. The CDR3 runs 9 residues. The germline V gene encodes CDR1 LNHDA and CDR2 SQIVND (reference sequence).

The CDR3 sequence: CASSQTTEYQPQHF. The DNA for the CDR3 is TGTGCCAGCAGCCAAACGACAGAGTATCAGCCCCAGCATTTT. The rearrangement links TRBV16 to TRBJ1-5; TRBD1 might be the D (5 bases). Germline V gene sequence: CDR1 KGHSY, CDR2 FQNENV. The V gene lost 2 bases and the J gene lost 5 bases, with 10 bases spanning the gap. CDR3 size: 14 residues.